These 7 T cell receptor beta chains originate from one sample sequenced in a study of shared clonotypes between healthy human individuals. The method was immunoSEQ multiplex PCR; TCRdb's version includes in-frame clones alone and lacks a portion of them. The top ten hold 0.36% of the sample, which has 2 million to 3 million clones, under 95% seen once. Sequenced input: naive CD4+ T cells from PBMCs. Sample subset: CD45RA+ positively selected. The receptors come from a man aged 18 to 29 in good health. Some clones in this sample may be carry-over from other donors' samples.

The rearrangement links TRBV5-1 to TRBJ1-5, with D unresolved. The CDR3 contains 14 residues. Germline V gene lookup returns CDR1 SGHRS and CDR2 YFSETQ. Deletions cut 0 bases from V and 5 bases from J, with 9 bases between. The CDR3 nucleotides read TGCGCCAGCAGCTTGGAACGCCCTGATCAGCCCCAGCATTTT. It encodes CASSLERPDQPQHF.

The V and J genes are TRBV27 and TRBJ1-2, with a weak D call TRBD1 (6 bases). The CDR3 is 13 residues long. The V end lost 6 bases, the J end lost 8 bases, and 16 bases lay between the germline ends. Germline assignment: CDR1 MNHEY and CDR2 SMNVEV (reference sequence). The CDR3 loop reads CASRRGHEGGYTF. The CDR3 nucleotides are TGTGCCAGCAGGCGGGGGCACGAAGGGGGCTACACCTTC.

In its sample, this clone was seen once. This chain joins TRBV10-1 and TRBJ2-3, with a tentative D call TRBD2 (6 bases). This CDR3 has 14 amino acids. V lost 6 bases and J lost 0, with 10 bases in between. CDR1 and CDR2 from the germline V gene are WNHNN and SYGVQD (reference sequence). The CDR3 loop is CASSAGLSTDTQYF. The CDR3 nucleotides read TGCGCCAGCAGCGCGGGACTTAGCACAGATACGCAGTATTTT.

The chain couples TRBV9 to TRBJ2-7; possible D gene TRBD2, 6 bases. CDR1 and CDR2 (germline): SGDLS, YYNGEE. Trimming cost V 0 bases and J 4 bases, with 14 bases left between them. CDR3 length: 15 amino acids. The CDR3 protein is CASSVGRGNLYEQYF. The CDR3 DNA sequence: TGTGCCAGCAGCGTAGGTCGCGGGAACCTATACGAGCAGTACTTC. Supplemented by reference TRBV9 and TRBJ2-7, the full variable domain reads DSGVTQTPKHLITATGQRVTLRCSPRSGDLSVYWYQQSLDQGLQFLIQYYNGEERAKGNILERFSAQQFPDLHSELNLSSLELGDSALYFCASSVGRGNLYEQYFGPGTRLTVT.

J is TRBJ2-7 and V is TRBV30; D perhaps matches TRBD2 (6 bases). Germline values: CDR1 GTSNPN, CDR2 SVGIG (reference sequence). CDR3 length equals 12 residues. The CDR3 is CARSGGPYEQYF. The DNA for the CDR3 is TGTGCACGCTCCGGGGGACCCTACGAGCAGTACTTC. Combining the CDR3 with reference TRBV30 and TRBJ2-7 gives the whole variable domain SQTIHQWPATLVQPVGSPLSLECTVEGTSNPNLYWYRQAAGRGLQLLFYSVGIGQISSEVPQNLSASRPQDRQFILSSKKLLLSDSGFYLCARSGGPYEQYFGPGTRLTVT.

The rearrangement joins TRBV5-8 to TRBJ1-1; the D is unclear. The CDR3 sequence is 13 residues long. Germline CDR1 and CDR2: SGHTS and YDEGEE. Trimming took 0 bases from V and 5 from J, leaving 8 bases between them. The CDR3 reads CASSLGLVTEAFF. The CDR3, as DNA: TGTGCCAGCAGCTTGGGTCTCGTGACTGAAGCTTTCTTT.

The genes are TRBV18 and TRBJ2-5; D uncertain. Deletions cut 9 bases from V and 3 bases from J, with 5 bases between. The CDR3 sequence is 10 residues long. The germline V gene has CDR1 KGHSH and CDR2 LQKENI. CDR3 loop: CASREETQYF. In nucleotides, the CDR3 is TGTGCCAGTAGAGAAGAGACCCAGTACTTC. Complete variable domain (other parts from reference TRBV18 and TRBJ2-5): NAGVMQNPRHLVRRRGQEARLRCSPMKGHSHVYWYRQLPEEGLKFMVYLQKENIIDESGMPKERFSAEFPKEGPSILRIQQVVRGDSAAYFCASREETQYFGPGTRLLVL.